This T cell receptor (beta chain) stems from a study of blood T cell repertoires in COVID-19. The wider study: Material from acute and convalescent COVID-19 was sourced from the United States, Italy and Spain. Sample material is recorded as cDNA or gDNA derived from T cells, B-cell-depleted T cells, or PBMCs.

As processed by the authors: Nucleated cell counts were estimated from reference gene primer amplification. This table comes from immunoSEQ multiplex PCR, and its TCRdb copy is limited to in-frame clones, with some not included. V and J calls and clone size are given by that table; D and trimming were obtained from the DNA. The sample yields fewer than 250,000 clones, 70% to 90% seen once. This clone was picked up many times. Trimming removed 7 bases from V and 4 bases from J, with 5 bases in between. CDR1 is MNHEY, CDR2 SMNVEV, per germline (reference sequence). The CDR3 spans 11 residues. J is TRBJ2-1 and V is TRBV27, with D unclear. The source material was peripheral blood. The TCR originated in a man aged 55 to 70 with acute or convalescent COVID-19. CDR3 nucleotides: TGTGCCAGCACCAATTACAATGAGCAGTTCTTC. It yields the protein CASTNYNEQFF.